This T cell receptor (beta chain) emerged from a study of shared clonotypes between healthy human individuals. A remark on this clone: No antigen is known for it.

Sequencing was performed with immunoSEQ multiplex PCR; in TCRdb, only in-frame clones are kept and a portion is missing. The sample yields about 320,000 clones, around 86% seen once. Study results and caveats: Even with large depth, rarefaction showed that sorted-subset sequencing was incomplete.

The CDR3 runs to 15 residues. Looked up from germline, CDR1 is MDHEN and CDR2 is SYDVKM. The ends were cut back, 6 bases at V and 4 bases at J, with 19 bases in the middle. Combining CD45RO+ cells with CCR7-negative CD45RA+ TemRA cells gave CD8 memory. The TCR sequence derives from a man aged 18 to 35 in good health. The rearrangement links TRBV28 to TRBJ2-7; possibly TRBD2 for D (6 bases). The specimen sequenced was memory CD8+ T cells sorted from blood. The subset was: CD45RO+ cells pooled with CCR7-negative TemRA cells. The CDR3 here is CASRPAGGTPYEQYF. Written as DNA, the CDR3 is TGTGCCAGCAGGCCGGCAGGAGGGACCCCATACGAGCAGTACTTC.